One sample yielded the 12 T cell receptor beta chains listed below, sequenced in a study of blood T cell repertoires in COVID-19. The repertoire was sequenced with immunoSEQ multiplex PCR; TCRdb's copy has only in-frame clones and lacks some. The sample lists around 40,000 clones, around four fifths occurring once. Sequencing input: peripheral blood. Every receptor here comes from a woman over 75 with active or convalescent COVID-19.

The chain employs TRBV11-3 and TRBJ2-7, with a weak D call TRBD1 (5 bases). The CDR3 spans 14 residues. Germline V gene lookup returns CDR1 SGHNT and CDR2 YENEEA. Trimming removed 3 bases at V and 1 base at J, with 10 bases between. The CDR3 here is CASSLNQGSYEQYF. CDR3 DNA: TGTGCCAGCAGCTTGAACCAGGGTTCCTACGAGCAGTACTTC.

In this sample, this clone turned up a few times. This rearrangement joins TRBV7-9 to TRBJ2-5, with 8 positions matching TRBD2. This CDR3 is 16 amino acids long. Germline-derived CDR1 and CDR2 are SEHNR and FQNEAQ (reference sequence). V gave up 5 bases and J gave up 1 base; unmatched junction bases: 9. The chain's CDR3 is CASSGRAGALQETQYF. The CDR3, as DNA: TGTGCCAGCAGCGGTAGAGCGGGAGCCCTCCAAGAGACCCAGTACTTC.

The V and J genes are TRBV10-3 and TRBJ2-3; D gene uncertain. Trimming stripped 8 bases from V and 1 base from J, with 7 bases between. Germline V lookup: CDR1 ENHRY, CDR2 SYGVKD. The CDR3 contains 12 residues. In DNA, the CDR3 is TGTGCCATCGCGAGCGGCACAGATACGCAGTATTTT. Protein sequence: CAIASGTDTQYF.

The chain recombines TRBV6-5 with TRBJ1-2, with D possibly TRBD1 on 6 matching bases. V shed 0 bases and J shed 4 bases, with 12 bases lying between them. The CDR3 sequence is 15 residues long. The germline V gene has CDR1 MNHEY and CDR2 SVGAGI. This chain's CDR3 is CASSYSHTGFYGYTF. The CDR3 coding sequence is TGTGCCAGCAGTTACTCCCATACAGGGTTCTATGGCTACACCTTC.

The V gene is TRBV7-6, the J gene TRBJ1-5; TRBD1 aligns across 9 bases. Germline CDR1 SGHVS, CDR2 FNYEAQ. The CDR3 contains 15 residues. Germline trimming cut 3 bases from V and 4 bases from J; bases unmatched to any gene: 4. The CDR3, as DNA: TGTGCCAGCAGCTTGGGACAGGGCCGGAATCAGCCCCAGCATTTT. This gives the protein CASSLGQGRNQPQHF. Full variable domain (remainder filled in from reference TRBV7-6 and TRBJ1-5): GAGVSQSPRYKVTKRGQDVALRCDPISGHVSLYWYRQALGQGPEFLTYFNYEAQQDKSGLPNDRFSAERPEGSISTLTIQRTEQRDSAMYRCASSLGQGRNQPQHFGDGTRLSIL.

The gene calls are TRBV18 and TRBJ2-7; 14 bases are shared with TRBD2. V lost 3 bases and J lost 1; bases outside the gene matches: 5. The CDR3 covers 17 residues. Germline V gene lookup returns CDR1 KGHSH and CDR2 LQKENI. CDR3 region: CASSPVGLAGGSYEQYF. In DNA form, the CDR3 reads TGTGCCAGCTCACCCGTTGGACTAGCGGGAGGTTCCTACGAGCAGTACTTC. The full variable domain, its missing parts supplied by reference TRBV18 and TRBJ2-7, is NAGVMQNPRHLVRRRGQEARLRCSPMKGHSHVYWYRQLPEEGLKFMVYLQKENIIDESGMPKERFSAEFPKEGPSILRIQQVVRGDSAAYFCASSPVGLAGGSYEQYFGPGTRLTVT.

This clone was picked up one time. V is TRBV7-9 and J is TRBJ2-3; the match to TRBD2 covers 10 bases. J lost 4 bases, V lost 2 bases, and 3 bases had no gene match. The CDR3 consists of 15 residues. Germline V gives CDR1 SEHNR, CDR2 FQNEAQ (reference sequence). CDR3 sequence: CASSLSSGSSDTQYF. DNA for the CDR3: TGTGCCAGCAGCTTATCTAGCGGGAGTTCAGATACGCAGTATTTT.

V is TRBV14 and J is TRBJ1-1; the D gene is possibly TRBD1 (5 bases). CDR3 length equals 16 residues. The germline gives CDR1 SGHDN, CDR2 FVKESK. Trimming took 1 base from V and 0 from J, leaving 12 bases between them. DNA of the CDR3: TGTGCCAGCAGCCAAGGGCAGGGATCCATGAACACTGAAGCTTTCTTT. It codes for CASSQGQGSMNTEAFF.

The chain employs TRBV7-3 and TRBJ2-3; 9 positions match TRBD2. In germline, CDR1 is SGHTA, CDR2 FQGTGA. The CDR3 spans 16 residues. J gave up 4 bases and V 3 bases, and 8 bases lay outside the gene matches. The CDR3 protein is CASSFFAGGGADTQYF. The CDR3 region has the DNA TGTGCCAGCAGCTTTTTCGCGGGAGGGGGCGCAGATACGCAGTATTTT.

V and J are TRBV2 and TRBJ2-6, with D unclear. The CDR3 is 14 residues long. Germline CDR1 and CDR2: SNHLY and FYNNEI. V lost 6 bases and J lost 1, with 7 bases in between. DNA for the CDR3: TGTGCCAGCAGGCCGGAGTCTGGGGCCAACGTCCTGACTTTC. This encodes CASRPESGANVLTF.

This clone turned up a few times. The chain employs TRBV6-2 or TRBV6-3 and TRBJ1-2, with D tentatively TRBD1 (6 bases). Germline CDR1 MNHEY, CDR2 SVGEGT. The CDR3 contains 16 residues. Trimming removed 0 bases at V and 1 base at J, with 12 bases between. The CDR3, as DNA: TGTGCCAGCAGTTACTCCTGGACAGCCATTAACTATGGCTACACCTTC. Protein product: CASSYSWTAINYGYTF.

The V and J genes are TRBV24-1 and TRBJ2-1, with 9 bases matching TRBD2. CDR3 length: 14 amino acids. Trimming took 8 bases from V and 2 from J; bases not matched to a gene: 3. Germline CDR1 reads KGHDR; CDR2 reads SFDVKD. Here the CDR3 reads CATKASGAYNEQFF. Written as DNA, the CDR3 is TGTGCCACCAAAGCTAGCGGGGCCTACAATGAGCAGTTCTTC.